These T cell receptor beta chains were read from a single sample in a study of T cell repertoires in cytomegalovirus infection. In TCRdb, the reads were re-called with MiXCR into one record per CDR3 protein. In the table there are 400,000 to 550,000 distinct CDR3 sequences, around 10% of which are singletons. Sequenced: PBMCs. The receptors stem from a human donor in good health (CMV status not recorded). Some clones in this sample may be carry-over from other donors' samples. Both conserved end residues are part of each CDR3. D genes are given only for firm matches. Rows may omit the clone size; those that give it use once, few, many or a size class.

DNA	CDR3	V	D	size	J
TGTGCCAGCAGCTTAGTGTCGGGGCCTGGAAACACCATATATTTT	CASSLVSGPGNTIYF	TRBV7-9	-	few	TRBJ1-3
TGCAGTGCTAGAGGGGGCCGGGGTGGGTACAATGAGCAGTTCTTC	CSARGGRGGYNEQFF	TRBV20-1	-	many	TRBJ2-1
TGTGCCAGCAGTTACGGGTGGGGGGGCAATCAGCCCCAGCATTTT	CASSYGWGGNQPQHF	TRBV6-2/TRBV6-3	-	-	TRBJ1-5
TGTGCCAGCAGCTCACAGCCGGGGGCCCCCTACGAGCAGTACTTC	CASSSQPGAPYEQYF	TRBV7-3	-	many	TRBJ2-7
TGTGCCAGCAGTGAAGTTCCCGCGGCGGGGGCTAGCACAGATACGCAGTATTTT	CASSEVPAAGASTDTQYF	TRBV6-1	-	many	TRBJ2-3
TGCGCCAGCAGCCCCGGACAGTTTCTGGGGGAGCCCCAGCATTTT	CASSPGQFLGEPQHF	TRBV5-1	-	-	TRBJ1-5
TGTGCCAGCAGCGTAGGTGGGACAGGGGGCGATGAGCAGTTCTTC	CASSVGGTGGDEQFF	TRBV9	TRBD1	many	TRBJ2-1
TGCGCCAGCAGCTTGGTGGGGGCGGGCACAGATACGCAGTATTTT	CASSLVGAGTDTQYF	TRBV5-1	-	many	TRBJ2-3
TGTGCCACCAGTGATTCGGGACTAGCGGGAGCGGTTGAGCAGTTCTTC	CATSDSGLAGAVEQFF	TRBV24-1	TRBD2	-	TRBJ2-1
TGTGCCAGCAGCTTTAGGGGACAGGGGTTCGTCGAGCAGCAGTACTTC	CASSFRGQGFVEQQYF	TRBV11-2	TRBD1	many	TRBJ2-7
TGTGCCAGCAGCCGACAGATCTCTGGGGCCAACGTCCTGACTTTC	CASSRQISGANVLTF	TRBV12-3/TRBV12-4	-	many	TRBJ2-6
TGTGCCAGCAGCACTAGCGGGGACAGCACTGAAGCTTTCTTT	CASSTSGDSTEAFF	TRBV7-9	TRBD1	many	TRBJ1-1
TGTGCCAGCAGCGTCCGAAGAGCTAGCTCCTATAATTCACCCCTCCACTTT	CASSVRRASSYNSPLHF	TRBV9	-	-	TRBJ1-6
TGTGCCAGCAGCTTAGTGCCCGGGAATGAAAAACTGTTTTTT	CASSLVPGNEKLFF	TRBV11-2	-	many	TRBJ1-4
TGTGCCAGCAGCCAAGACCCTCAGAACACTGAAGCTTTCTTT	CASSQDPQNTEAFF	TRBV4-2	-	many	TRBJ1-1
TGTGCCAGCAGCCCCCAGTTGGACTATGGCTACACCTTC	CASSPQLDYGYTF	TRBV27	-	few	TRBJ1-2
TGCAGCGTTACCGGGACTAGCGGTTCCCGCTCCTACAATGAGCAGTTCTTC	CSVTGTSGSRSYNEQFF	TRBV29-1	TRBD2	-	TRBJ2-1
TGTGCCAGCAGCTTCTTACCGGAGGGGGAGCAGTTCTTC	CASSFLPEGEQFF	TRBV13	-	few	TRBJ2-1
TGTGCCAGCTCCCTCGACACCAGTGGCTACACCTTC	CASSLDTSGYTF	TRBV28	-	many	TRBJ1-2
TGTGCCAGCAGCCCGACAACGATGAACACCGGGGAGCTGTTTTTT	CASSPTTMNTGELFF	TRBV7-2	-	many	TRBJ2-2
TGTGCCAGCAGCGTCTACAGGGTCCTGAGCTCTGGGGCCAACGTCCTGACTTTC	CASSVYRVLSSGANVLTF	TRBV7-8	-	many	TRBJ2-6
TGTGCCAGCAGCCCCAAGACAGGGGGCACTGAAGCTTTCTTT	CASSPKTGGTEAFF	TRBV4-2	TRBD1	many	TRBJ1-1
TGTGCCAGCAGTTTATCAGGGCGGGAGGGCCTCAATGAGCAGTTCTTC	CASSLSGREGLNEQFF	TRBV28	TRBD2	-	TRBJ2-1
TGTGCCATCAACCAGGACAGGAACTATGGCTACACCTTC	CAINQDRNYGYTF	TRBV10-3	TRBD1	many	TRBJ1-2
TGTGCCAGCAGTTTGGGACAGGCAAACACCGGGGAGCTGTTTTTT	CASSLGQANTGELFF	TRBV6-6	TRBD1	many	TRBJ2-2
TGTGCCAGCAGTTTATCCTCCAGGGGGCTGAACGAGCAGTACTTC	CASSLSSRGLNEQYF	TRBV28	TRBD1	few	TRBJ2-7
TGCAGCGTAGATAGGGGGTACAGCTCCTACGAGCAGTACTTC	CSVDRGYSSYEQYF	TRBV29-1	-	-	TRBJ2-7
TGCAGTGCTTATCAAGGAGAGGGCTATGGCTACACCTTC	CSAYQGEGYGYTF	TRBV20-1	-	few	TRBJ1-2
TGTGCCAGCAGCGAAGGGAGCGAGCAGTACTTC	CASSEGSEQYF	TRBV7-9	-	many	TRBJ2-7